This T cell receptor (beta chain) emerged from a study of shared clonotypes between healthy human individuals. The study, taken as a whole, reports: Among the subsets, naive ones generally showed larger estimated richness than memory ones.

Concerning this clone: What it recognizes is unknown.

V dropped 6 bases and J dropped 2; count of bases not matched to a gene: 4. CDR1 and CDR2 (germline): SNHLY, FYNNEI. This CDR3 spans 16 amino acids. Each subset's genomic DNA was shared equally among a number of immunoSEQ plates. In the authors' methods: As immunoSEQ supplied junction-only sequences (without quality scores), filtering differed. The method was immunoSEQ multiplex PCR; TCRdb's version includes in-frame clones alone and lacks a portion of them. Clonal size and the V and J genes are those of that table, whereas D and trimming came from the DNA. The sample holds about 120,000 clones, under 70% seen once.

Sample: memory CD8+ T cells sorted from blood. Subset of the sample: CD45RO+ cells pooled with CCR7-negative TemRA cells. The receptor comes from a woman younger than 45 in good health. The chain links TRBV2 to TRBJ2-3; 14 bases are a match to TRBD2. The CDR3 nucleotides are TGTGCCAGCAGCCCGGGACTAGCGGGGGCCACAGATACGCAGTATTTT. Residues: CASSPGLAGATDTQYF.